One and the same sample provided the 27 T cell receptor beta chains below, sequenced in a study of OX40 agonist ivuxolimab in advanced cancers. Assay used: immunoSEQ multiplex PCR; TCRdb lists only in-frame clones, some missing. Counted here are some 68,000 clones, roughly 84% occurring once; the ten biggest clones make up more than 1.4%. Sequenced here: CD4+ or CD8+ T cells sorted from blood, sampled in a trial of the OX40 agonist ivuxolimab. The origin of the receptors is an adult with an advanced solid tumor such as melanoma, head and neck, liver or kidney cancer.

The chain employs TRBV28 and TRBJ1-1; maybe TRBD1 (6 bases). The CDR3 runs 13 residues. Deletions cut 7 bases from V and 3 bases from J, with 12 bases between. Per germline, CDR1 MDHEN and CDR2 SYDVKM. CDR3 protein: CASTWGGYTEAFF. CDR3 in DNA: TGTGCCAGCACCTGGGGGGGCTACACTGAAGCTTTCTTT.

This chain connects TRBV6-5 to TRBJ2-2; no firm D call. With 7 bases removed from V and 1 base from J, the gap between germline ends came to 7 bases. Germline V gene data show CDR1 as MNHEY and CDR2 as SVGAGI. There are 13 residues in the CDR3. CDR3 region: CASMSGNTGELFF. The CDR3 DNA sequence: TGTGCCAGCATGTCCGGGAACACCGGGGAGCTGTTTTTT.

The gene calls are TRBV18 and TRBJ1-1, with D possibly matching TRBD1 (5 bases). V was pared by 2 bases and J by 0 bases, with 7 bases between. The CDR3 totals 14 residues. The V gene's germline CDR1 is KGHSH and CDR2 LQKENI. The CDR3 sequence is CASSPDRMNTEAFF. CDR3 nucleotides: TGTGCCAGCTCACCAGACAGAATGAACACTGAAGCTTTCTTT.

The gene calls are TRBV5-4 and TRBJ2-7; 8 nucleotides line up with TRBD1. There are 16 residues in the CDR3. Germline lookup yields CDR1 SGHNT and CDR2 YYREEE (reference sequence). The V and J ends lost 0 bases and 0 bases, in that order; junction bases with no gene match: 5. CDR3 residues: CASSLGDRRSSYEQYF. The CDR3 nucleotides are TGTGCCAGCAGCTTGGGGGACAGGAGGAGCTCCTACGAGCAGTACTTC.

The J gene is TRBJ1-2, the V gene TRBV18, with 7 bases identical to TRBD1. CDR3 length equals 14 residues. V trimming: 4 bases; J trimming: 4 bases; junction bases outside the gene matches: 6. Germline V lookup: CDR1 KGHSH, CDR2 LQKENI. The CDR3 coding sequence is TGTGCCAGCTCACAGATCGGGGACAGCTATGGCTACACCTTC. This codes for CASSQIGDSYGYTF.

Written as DNA, the CDR3 is TGCGCCAGCAGCTCCGGACAGAACACCGGGGAGCTGTTTTTT. It specifies CASSSGQNTGELFF. The chain employs TRBV5-1 and TRBJ2-2; D perhaps matches TRBD1 (5 bases). The CDR3 is made up of 14 amino acids. Germline assignment: CDR1 SGHRS and CDR2 YFSETQ. V was clipped by 3 bases and J by 1 base, with 7 bases between them.

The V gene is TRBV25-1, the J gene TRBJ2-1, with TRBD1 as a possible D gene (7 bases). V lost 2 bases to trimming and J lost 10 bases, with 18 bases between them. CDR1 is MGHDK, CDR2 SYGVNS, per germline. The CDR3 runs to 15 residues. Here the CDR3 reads CASSEATAGGREQFF. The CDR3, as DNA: TGTGCCAGCAGTGAAGCTACCGCAGGGGGGAGGGAGCAGTTCTTC.

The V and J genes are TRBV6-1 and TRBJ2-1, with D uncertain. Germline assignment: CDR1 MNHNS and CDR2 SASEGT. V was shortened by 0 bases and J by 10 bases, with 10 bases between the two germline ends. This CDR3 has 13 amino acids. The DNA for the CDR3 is TGTGCCAGCAGTGAAGCGAACAATGGGGAGCAGTTCTTC. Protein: CASSEANNGEQFF.

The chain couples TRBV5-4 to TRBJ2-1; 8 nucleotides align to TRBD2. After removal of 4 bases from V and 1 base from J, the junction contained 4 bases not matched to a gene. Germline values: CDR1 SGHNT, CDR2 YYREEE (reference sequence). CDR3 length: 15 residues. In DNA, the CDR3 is TGTGCCAGCAGCGCCAGCGGGGGTTCCTACAATGAGCAGTTCTTC. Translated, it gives CASSASGGSYNEQFF.

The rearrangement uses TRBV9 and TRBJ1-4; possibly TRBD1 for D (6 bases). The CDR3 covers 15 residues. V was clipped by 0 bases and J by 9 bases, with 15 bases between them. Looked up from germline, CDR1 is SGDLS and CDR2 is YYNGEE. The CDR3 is CASSVGDRPSQKLFF. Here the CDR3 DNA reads TGTGCCAGCAGCGTAGGCGACAGGCCCTCCCAAAAACTGTTTTTT.

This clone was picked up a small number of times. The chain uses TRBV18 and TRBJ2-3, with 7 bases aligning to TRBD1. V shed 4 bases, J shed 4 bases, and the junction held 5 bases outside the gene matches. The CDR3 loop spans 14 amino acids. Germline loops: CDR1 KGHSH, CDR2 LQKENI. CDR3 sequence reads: CASSRDSSPDTQYF. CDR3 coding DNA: TGTGCCAGCTCACGGGACAGCTCACCAGATACGCAGTATTTT. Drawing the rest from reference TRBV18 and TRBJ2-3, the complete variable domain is NAGVMQNPRHLVRRRGQEARLRCSPMKGHSHVYWYRQLPEEGLKFMVYLQKENIIDESGMPKERFSAEFPKEGPSILRIQQVVRGDSAAYFCASSRDSSPDTQYFGPGTRLTVL.

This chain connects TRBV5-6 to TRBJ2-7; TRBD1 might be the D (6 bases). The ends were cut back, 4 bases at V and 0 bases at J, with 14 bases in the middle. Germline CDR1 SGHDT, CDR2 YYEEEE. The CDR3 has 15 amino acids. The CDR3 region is CASSQTGGSSYEQYF. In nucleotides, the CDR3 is TGTGCCAGCAGCCAGACAGGTGGGAGCTCCTACGAGCAGTACTTC.

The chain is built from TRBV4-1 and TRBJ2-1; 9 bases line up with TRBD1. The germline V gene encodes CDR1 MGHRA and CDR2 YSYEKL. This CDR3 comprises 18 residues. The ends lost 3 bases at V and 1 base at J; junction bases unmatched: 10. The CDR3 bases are TGCGCCAGCAGCCAGCACTACAGGGGGCTCGGGTCCTACAATGAGCAGTTCTTC. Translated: CASSQHYRGLGSYNEQFF.

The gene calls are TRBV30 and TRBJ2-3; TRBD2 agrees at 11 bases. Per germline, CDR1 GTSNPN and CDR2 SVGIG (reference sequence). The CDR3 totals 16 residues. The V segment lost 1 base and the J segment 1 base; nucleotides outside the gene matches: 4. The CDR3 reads CAWSGSGGARTDTQYF. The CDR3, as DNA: TGTGCCTGGAGTGGTAGCGGGGGGGCACGCACAGATACGCAGTATTTT.

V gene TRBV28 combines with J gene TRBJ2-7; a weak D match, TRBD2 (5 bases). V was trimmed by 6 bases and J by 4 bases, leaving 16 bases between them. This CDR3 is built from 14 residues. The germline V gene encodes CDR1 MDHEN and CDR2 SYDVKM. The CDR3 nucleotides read TGTGCCAGCAGACAACGGCCCTCGGGATACGAGCAGTACTTC. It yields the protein CASRQRPSGYEQYF.

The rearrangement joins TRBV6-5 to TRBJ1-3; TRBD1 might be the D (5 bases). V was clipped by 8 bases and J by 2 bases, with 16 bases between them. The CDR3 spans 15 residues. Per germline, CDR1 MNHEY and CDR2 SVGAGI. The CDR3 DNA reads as TGTGCCAGCTTTCGGGGAAGGGACGCTGGAAACACCATATATTTT. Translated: CASFRGRDAGNTIYF.

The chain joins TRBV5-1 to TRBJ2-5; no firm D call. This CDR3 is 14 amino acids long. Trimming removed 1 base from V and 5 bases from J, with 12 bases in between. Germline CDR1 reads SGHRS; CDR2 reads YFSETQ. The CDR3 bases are TGCGCCAGCAGCTTGTCGTCGGGTAGGGAGACCCAGTACTTC. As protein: CASSLSSGRETQYF.

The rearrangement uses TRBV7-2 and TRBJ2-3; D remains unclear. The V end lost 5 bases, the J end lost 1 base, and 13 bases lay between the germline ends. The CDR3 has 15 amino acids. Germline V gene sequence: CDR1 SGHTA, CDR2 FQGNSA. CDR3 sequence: CASSVRVAGTDTQYF. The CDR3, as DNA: TGTGCCAGCAGCGTACGGGTAGCCGGCACAGATACGCAGTATTTT.

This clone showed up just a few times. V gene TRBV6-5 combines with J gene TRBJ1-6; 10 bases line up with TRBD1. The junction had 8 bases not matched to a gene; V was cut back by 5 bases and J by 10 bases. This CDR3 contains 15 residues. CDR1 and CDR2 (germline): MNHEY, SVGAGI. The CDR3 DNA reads TGTGCCAGCAGTAAAGACAGGGGGCCTAGCTCACCCCTCCACTTT. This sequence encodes CASSKDRGPSSPLHF.

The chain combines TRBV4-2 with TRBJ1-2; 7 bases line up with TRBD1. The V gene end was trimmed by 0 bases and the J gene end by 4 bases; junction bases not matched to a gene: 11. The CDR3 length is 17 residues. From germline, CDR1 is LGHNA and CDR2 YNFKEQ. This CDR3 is CASSQDGTRGNGYGYTF. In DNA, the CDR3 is TGTGCCAGCAGCCAAGACGGGACCAGGGGGAATGGCTATGGCTACACCTTC.

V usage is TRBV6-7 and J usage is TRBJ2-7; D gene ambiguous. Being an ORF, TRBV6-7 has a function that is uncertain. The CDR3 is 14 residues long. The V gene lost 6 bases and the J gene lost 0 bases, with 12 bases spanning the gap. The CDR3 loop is CASSPRTSSYEQYF. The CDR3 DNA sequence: TGTGCCAGCAGCCCCCGGACGTCCTCCTACGAGCAGTACTTC.

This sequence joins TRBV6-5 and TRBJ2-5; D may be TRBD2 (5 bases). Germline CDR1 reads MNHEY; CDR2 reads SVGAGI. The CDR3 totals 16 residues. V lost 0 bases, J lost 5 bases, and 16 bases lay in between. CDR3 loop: CASSYSVFRGQETQYF. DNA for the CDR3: TGTGCCAGCAGTTACTCGGTCTTCAGAGGGCAGGAGACCCAGTACTTC.

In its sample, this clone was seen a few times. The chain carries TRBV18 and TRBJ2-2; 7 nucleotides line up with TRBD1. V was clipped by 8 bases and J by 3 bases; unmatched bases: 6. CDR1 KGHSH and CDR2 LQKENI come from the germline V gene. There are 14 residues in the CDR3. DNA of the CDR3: TGTGCCAGCGCCCGACAGGGAGACACCGGGGAGCTGTTTTTT. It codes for CASARQGDTGELFF.

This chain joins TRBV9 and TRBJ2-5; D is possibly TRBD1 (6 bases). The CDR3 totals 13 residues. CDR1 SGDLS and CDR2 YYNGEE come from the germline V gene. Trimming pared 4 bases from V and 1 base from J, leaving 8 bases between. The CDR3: CASSTGFQETQYF. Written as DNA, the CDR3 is TGTGCCAGCAGCACAGGGTTCCAAGAGACCCAGTACTTC.

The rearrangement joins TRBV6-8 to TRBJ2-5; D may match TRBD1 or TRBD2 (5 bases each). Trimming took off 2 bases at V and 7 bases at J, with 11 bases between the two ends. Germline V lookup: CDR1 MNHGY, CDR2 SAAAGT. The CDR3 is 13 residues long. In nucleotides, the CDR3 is TGTGCCAGCAGTTACCGGGGCGGAGGGACCCAGTACTTC. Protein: CASSYRGGGTQYF.

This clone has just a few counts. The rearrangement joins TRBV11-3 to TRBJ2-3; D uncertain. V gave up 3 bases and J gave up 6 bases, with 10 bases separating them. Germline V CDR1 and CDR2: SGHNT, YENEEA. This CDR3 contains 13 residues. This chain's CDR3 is CASSFPGRDTQYF. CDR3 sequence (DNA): TGTGCCAGCAGCTTCCCCGGGCGGGATACGCAGTATTTT.

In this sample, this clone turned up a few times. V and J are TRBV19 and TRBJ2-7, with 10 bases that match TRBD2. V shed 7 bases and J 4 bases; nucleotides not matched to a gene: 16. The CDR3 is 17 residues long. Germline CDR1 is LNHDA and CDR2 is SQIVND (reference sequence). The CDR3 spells CASNSLIAGGSLYEQYF. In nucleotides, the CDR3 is TGTGCCAGTAATTCCCTCATAGCGGGGGGAAGTCTGTACGAGCAGTACTTC.